One and the same sample provided the 2 T cell receptor beta chains below, sequenced in a study of T cell responses to AZD1222 COVID-19 vaccine (dated by TCRdb to the early 2020s). The sample's time point, from its label and the paper: baseline before first vaccination. Receptors were amplified or captured by the immunoSEQ multiplex PCR assay. TCRdb mirrors the immuneACCESS table, restricted to in-frame sequences. Some clones are absent from its copies; in checked studies, under half trace to an unresolved V gene, and the reason for the others is unknown. This sample has around 130,000 clones in its table, and about 90% of those were observed once. The ten most abundant clones make up almost 5.5% of the sample. Specimen: peripheral blood, collected on day 0 of AZD1222 vaccination. These receptors were taken from an adult in good health.

The chain joins TRBV5-1 to TRBJ1-6; 9 bases are shared with TRBD1. The CDR3 runs to 15 residues. Trimming cost V 0 bases and J 7 bases; bases outside gene matches: 2. The germline CDR1 and CDR2 sequences are SGHRS and YFSETQ. The CDR3 bases are TGCGCCAGCAGCTTGGCAGGGACAGGGAATTCACCCCTCCACTTT. Amino acid sequence: CASSLAGTGNSPLHF.

The genes are TRBV7-9 and TRBJ1-2; D remains ambiguous. Germline-derived CDR1 and CDR2 are SEHNR and FQNEAQ (reference sequence). Trimming removed 1 base at V and 4 bases at J, with 10 bases between. This CDR3 is built from 14 residues. This CDR3 is CASSLGIAGYGYTF. DNA of the CDR3: TGTGCCAGCAGCTTAGGGATTGCGGGCTATGGCTACACCTTC.